The clone carrying this T cell receptor beta chain was seen just once. Its cognate antigen is unknown. The primer mix had 60 Vbeta and 13 Jbeta primers. Sequencing used immunoSEQ multiplex PCR; TCRdb keeps in-frame clones, though not all of them. Here the sample spans about 150,000 clones, around 79% being singletons. Germline V lookup: CDR1 PRHDT, CDR2 FYEKMQ (reference sequence). The CDR3 is made up of 14 amino acids. With 1 base removed from V and 1 base from J, the gap between germline ends came to 8 bases. This specimen comes from a study of cytomegalovirus exposure and HLA in healthy donors. Study-level results: As was reported, the HLA-A and HLA-B alleles of most subjects were accurately predicted from TCR beta sequences. Cytomegalovirus-associated status was assigned to roughly 160 TCR beta chains.

This donor's CMV serostatus went unrecorded. The origin of this receptor is a human donor in good health. Sequencing was performed on PBMCs. This chain uses TRBV13 with TRBJ2-7, with TRBD1 as a possible D gene (5 bases). The CDR3 DNA reads TGTGCCAGCAGCTTAGAAGACAGTTCCTACGAGCAGTACTTC. It is translated as CASSLEDSSYEQYF.